This record concerns one TCR beta chain sequence. Its specificity is not known. Germline CDR1 reads WNHNN; CDR2 reads SYGVQD (reference sequence). The CDR3 runs 18 residues. V was trimmed by 3 bases and J by 6 bases, leaving 21 bases between them. This sample is drawn from a study of siplizumab effects on memory and regulatory T cells. Findings and caveats of the study: Roughly 80-97% of dividing CD4+ or CD8+ clones were without an attributable naive or memory phenotype. Naive T cells, seemingly more diverse than memory cells, seemed major alloresponse contributors.

Each sample yielded approximately 92,000 assayed TCR templates. The assay was immunoSEQ multiplex PCR, and TCRdb's table has in-frame clones only and misses some. The table includes 95,000 to 130,000 clones, about 94% detected once. Specimen: non-Treg CD4+ T cells sorted from blood. This TCR was recovered from a human donor in good health. The chain carries TRBV10-1 and TRBJ1-6; the D gene is possibly TRBD1 (6 bases). CDR3 amino acids: CASSDRGKDSLCNSPLHF. CDR3 DNA sequence: TGCGCCAGCAGTGATAGGGGTAAGGACAGTTTATGTAATTCACCCCTCCACTTT.